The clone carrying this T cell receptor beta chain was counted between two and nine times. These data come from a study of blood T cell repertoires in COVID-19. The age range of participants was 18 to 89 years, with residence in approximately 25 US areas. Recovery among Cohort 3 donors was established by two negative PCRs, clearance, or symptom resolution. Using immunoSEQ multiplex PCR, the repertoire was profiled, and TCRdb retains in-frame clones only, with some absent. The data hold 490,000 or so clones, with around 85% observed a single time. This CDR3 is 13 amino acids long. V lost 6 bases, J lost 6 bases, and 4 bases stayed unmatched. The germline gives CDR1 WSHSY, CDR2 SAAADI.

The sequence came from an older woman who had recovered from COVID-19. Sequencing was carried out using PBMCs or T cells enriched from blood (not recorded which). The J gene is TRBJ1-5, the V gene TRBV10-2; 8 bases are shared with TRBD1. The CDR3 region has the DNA TGCGCCAGCAGCCAACAGGGGGTTCAGCCCCAGCATTTT. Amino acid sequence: CASSQQGVQPQHF.